The subject of this entry is one T cell receptor (beta chain). The data were obtained in a study of blood T cell repertoires in COVID-19. Study-level background: PBMCs, B-cell-depleted T cells, or T cells provided the cDNA or gDNA that made up the material.

In the original analysis: Quantification of nucleated cells was approximated via reference gene primer amplification. Sequencing was performed with immunoSEQ multiplex PCR; in TCRdb, only in-frame clones are kept and a portion is missing. V and J calls and clone size are copied from that table; D and trimming were computed from the DNA. The sample gives some 150,000 clones, about 86% of which show up once; 8.2% is in the top ten. The CDR3 spans 13 residues. Germline CDR1 reads SQVTM; CDR2 reads ANQGSEA. Trimming removed 7 bases from V and 5 bases from J, with 17 bases in between. This sequence originates from a woman aged 55-70 years with acute or convalescent COVID-19. Sequenced sample: peripheral blood. J is TRBJ1-1 and V is TRBV29-1; D might be TRBD1 (5 bases). In DNA form, the CDR3 reads TGCAGCGCCTCCCGGGTCGGGGGGACTGAAGCTTTCTTT. It codes for CSASRVGGTEAFF. The whole variable domain, filled in from reference TRBV29-1 and TRBJ1-1, reads SAVISQKPSRDICQRGTSLTIQCQVDSQVTMMFWYRQQPGQSLTLIATANQGSEATYESGFVIDKFPISRPNLTFSTLTVSNMSPEDSSIYLCSASRVGGTEAFFGQGTRLTVV.